This TCR beta chain was captured in a study of a mutant IDH1 vaccine in newly diagnosed glioma. The wider study: A roughly 62% male, approximately 38% female split and a mean age of about 40 years characterized treated patients.

Sequencing was performed with immunoSEQ multiplex PCR; in TCRdb, only in-frame clones are kept and a portion is missing. The sample contains over 45,000 clones, about 80% of which appear only once. This clone was recorded a few times. Its antigen is unknown. Time point specified: week 5, during vaccination. Vaccination used 300 ug of mutant IDH1 20-mer peptide per dose, with topical imiquimod. Astrocytomas that were new, WHO grade 3 or 4, IDH1-mutant and ATRX-lost were present in the donors. This CDR3 region has 13 residues. Germline V gene sequence: CDR1 MNHEY, CDR2 SVGAGI. V was clipped by 5 bases and J by 13 bases; unmatched bases: 11.

Here the sequenced sample was PBMCs, taken from a glioma patient whose treatment included an IDH1 peptide vaccine. V usage is TRBV6-5 and J usage is TRBJ1-1; 9 bases map to TRBD1. This sequence was found in a man aged 25-40 years with glioma. Written as DNA, the CDR3 is TGTGCCAGCAGTCCACCGGGACAGGGCGGAGGTTTCTTT. It is translated as CASSPPGQGGGFF.